The text below deals with one T cell receptor (beta chain). Amplification used 60 V beta primers and 13 J beta primers. TCRdb keeps only in-frame clones here, not all; method: immunoSEQ multiplex PCR. In the table there are 85,000 to 100,000 clones, around 85% of which are singletons. The germline gives CDR1 GTSNPN, CDR2 SVGIG (reference sequence). The ends were cut back, 4 bases at V and 3 bases at J, with 15 bases in the middle. This CDR3 spans 15 amino acids. Time point here: after dendritic cell vaccination, including at tumor progression/relapse. Patients had residual fresh-frozen tumor tissue and more than two years of survival data. This sample is drawn from a study of glioma-infiltrating T cells after dendritic cell vaccination. On the study more broadly: Treatment, given 2003 to 2012, was autologous tumor lysate-pulsed dendritic cell vaccination.

The sequence was obtained from a human donor with glioblastoma. Sequences were derived from blood, sampled after dendritic cell vaccination. V usage is TRBV30 and J usage is TRBJ2-2, with D maybe TRBD2 (6 bases). The CDR3 reads CAWKWSGVDTGELFF. The CDR3 DNA sequence: TGTGCCTGGAAATGGTCGGGAGTAGACACCGGGGAGCTGTTTTTT.